The 20 T cell receptor beta chains listed next were all sequenced from one sample in a study of vaccination effects on CD4 cells after COVID-19 (dated by TCRdb to between 2021 and 2022). The receptor library was made with the immunoSEQ multiplex PCR assay. TCRdb retrieved this table from immuneACCESS and kept in-frame rearrangements only. Not all clones are present; in checked studies, unresolved V genes account for under half, and no reason is known for the remainder. This sample holds roughly 24,000 clones; 70% to 80% were observed only once. The ten top clones hold around 17% of the sample. The ViraFEST assay stimulated PBMC with viral peptide pools and then used TCR sequencing to identify antigen-specific CD4+ T cell clonotypes by expansion. After more than nine days of culture, CD4+ T cells were isolated with the EasySep CD4+ T cell isolation kit. PCR-confirmed SARS-CoV-2 infection had occurred in convalescent patients between March and December 2020, before the Alpha, Beta and Delta variants emerged in the United States.

These receptors have no identified antigens. This specimen consisted of CD4+ T cells from PBMCs cultured with SARS-CoV-2 spike peptides, obtained before COVID-19 vaccination. The sample's cell subset or site label, decoded: SARS-CoV-2 spike overlapping peptide pool stimulation. The source is a human donor who had a prior SARS-CoV-2 infection.

This clone was counted between two and nine times. The V call is TRBV5-8, the J call TRBJ1-1; D may be TRBD1 (6 bases). The CDR3 spans 13 residues. Germline CDR1 reads SGHTS; CDR2 reads YDEGEE. V lost 0 bases to trimming and J lost 6 bases, with 9 bases between them. The CDR3: CASSLDRGPEAFF. In DNA, the CDR3 is TGTGCCAGCAGCTTGGACCGGGGGCCTGAAGCTTTCTTT.

The V and J genes are TRBV7-2 and TRBJ1-2; perhaps TRBD1 as D (5 bases). The V gene lost 1 base and the J gene lost 6 bases, with 21 bases spanning the gap. This CDR3 spans 17 amino acids. From germline, CDR1 is SGHTA and CDR2 FQGNSA. In DNA, the CDR3 is TGTGCCAGCAGCTTAGGCCCGCTGGGCTGGGGGAACCATGGCTACACCTTC. This codes for CASSLGPLGWGNHGYTF. Looking up the rest from reference TRBV7-2 and TRBJ1-2 gives the full variable domain: GAGVSQSPSNKVTEKGKDVELRCDPISGHTALYWYRQSLGQGLEFLIYFQGNSAPDKSGLPSDRFSAERTGGSVSTLTIQRTQQEDSAVYLCASSLGPLGWGNHGYTFGSGTRLTVV.

The rearrangement links TRBV28 to TRBJ1-2, with unresolved D. This CDR3 comprises 11 residues. From germline, CDR1 is MDHEN and CDR2 SYDVKM. Trimming cost V 3 bases and J 8 bases, with 7 bases left between them. CDR3 residues: CASSFRRGYTF. CDR3 bases: TGTGCCAGCAGTTTCAGGCGCGGCTACACCTTC.

This clone has only one observation. The DNA of the CDR3 is TGTGCCAGCAGTGTTTCGCTGGGGACAAGCACAGATACGCAGTATTTT. Residues: CASSVSLGTSTDTQYF. The rearrangement uses TRBV6-1 and TRBJ2-3, with D perhaps TRBD1 (6 bases). Germline assignment: CDR1 MNHNS and CDR2 SASEGT. Trimming removed 4 bases at V and 0 bases at J, with 14 bases between. The CDR3 is 16 amino acids.

The rearrangement uses TRBV30 and TRBJ1-2; tentatively, D is TRBD1 (5 bases). CDR3 length: 15 residues. The V gene lost 0 bases and the J gene lost 5 bases, with 16 bases spanning the gap. Looked up from germline, CDR1 is GTSNPN and CDR2 is SVGIG (reference sequence). CDR3 residues: CAWSVLTLGAYGYTF. The CDR3, as DNA: TGTGCCTGGAGTGTACTGACCTTAGGGGCTTATGGCTACACCTTC.

The J gene is TRBJ1-3, the V gene TRBV3-1 (or the pseudogene TRBV3-2), with 8 nucleotides matching TRBD1. With 4 bases clipped from V and 6 bases from J, the junction kept 5 bases outside the gene matches. CDR3 length equals 14 residues. Germline V lookup: CDR1 LGHDT, CDR2 YNNKEL (reference sequence). The CDR3 loop reads CASSLQGAENTIYF. The CDR3 DNA is TGTGCCAGCAGCCTCCAGGGGGCCGAAAACACCATATATTTT.

The chain joins TRBV20-1 to TRBJ2-3, with D maybe TRBD2 (5 bases). V was pared by 3 bases and J by 11 bases, with 15 bases between. Germline V gene data show CDR1 as DFQATT and CDR2 as SNEGSKA (reference sequence). This CDR3 has 12 amino acids. The CDR3 DNA sequence: TGCAGTGCTAGTTCAGGACTCCCGAAGCAGTATTTT. Translating gives CSASSGLPKQYF.

This rearrangement joins TRBV6-1 to TRBJ2-4; tentative D call: TRBD1 (6 bases). Trimming removed 3 bases at V and 7 bases at J, with 19 bases between. The CDR3 totals 16 residues. Per the germline V gene, CDR1 is MNHNS and CDR2 is SASEGT. CDR3 in amino acids: CASSDSLGAPPNIQYF. Here the CDR3 DNA reads TGTGCCAGCAGTGATTCTTTGGGGGCCCCGCCTAACATTCAGTACTTC.

The chain has TRBV2 and TRBJ2-2; no clear D. V shed 3 bases and J shed 5 bases, with 16 bases lying between them. This CDR3 comprises 16 residues. Germline CDR1 reads SNHLY; CDR2 reads FYNNEI. CDR3 bases: TGTGCCAGCAGTGATGGGGTTTCTTGGGAAACCGGGGAGCTGTTTTTT. Protein product: CASSDGVSWETGELFF.

In its sample, this clone was seen once. The gene calls are TRBV5-4 and TRBJ2-3; TRBD2 aligns across 7 bases. There are 18 residues in the CDR3. The germline gives CDR1 SGHNT, CDR2 YYREEE (reference sequence). Trimming cost V 0 bases and J 2 bases; bases outside gene matches: 12. The CDR3 nucleotides are TGTGCCAGCAGCTTGGCGGGTGGGCTAGCGGAAAACACAGATACGCAGTATTTT. This sequence encodes CASSLAGGLAENTDTQYF.

The chain joins TRBV2 to TRBJ1-2; 12 bases map to TRBD1. Germline CDR1 reads SNHLY; CDR2 reads FYNNEI. J gave up 8 bases and V 6 bases, and 10 bases lay outside the gene matches. This CDR3 spans 15 amino acids. This CDR3 reads CASRGQGAFLGGYTF. CDR3 sequence (DNA): TGTGCCAGCAGGGGACAGGGGGCGTTTCTTGGCGGCTACACCTTC.

The chain is built from TRBV7-2 and TRBJ2-7; 11 positions match TRBD2. The ends lost 0 bases at V and 4 bases at J; junction bases unmatched: 2. Germline V lookup: CDR1 SGHTA, CDR2 FQGNSA. The CDR3 runs 15 residues. The CDR3 DNA follows: TGTGCCAGCAGCTTAGCCGGGACTAGCGGATACGAGCAGTACTTC. This gives the protein CASSLAGTSGYEQYF.

V and J are TRBV7-9 and TRBJ2-7; 11 bases are shared with TRBD2. CDR3 length equals 14 residues. Germline CDR1 and CDR2: SEHNR and FQNEAQ (reference sequence). Trimming at V came to 2 bases and at J to 3 bases, leaving 0 bases not matched to a gene. The CDR3 sequence: CASSLTSGSYEQYF. For the CDR3, the DNA is TGTGCCAGCAGCTTAACTAGCGGGAGCTACGAGCAGTACTTC.

The chain couples TRBV7-2 to TRBJ2-7, with D possibly matching TRBD2 (6 bases). Germline V lookup: CDR1 SGHTA, CDR2 FQGNSA. The CDR3 consists of 15 residues. Trimming took off 2 bases at V and 1 base at J, with 12 bases between the two ends. The CDR3 loop is CASSLRASESYEQYF. Written as DNA, the CDR3 is TGTGCCAGCAGCTTACGGGCTAGCGAATCCTACGAGCAGTACTTC.

The chain links TRBV5-6 to TRBJ2-7; the match to TRBD2 covers 8 bases. This CDR3 spans 15 amino acids. Germline V gene sequence: CDR1 SGHDT, CDR2 YYEEEE. Trimming removed 3 bases from V and 6 bases from J; junction bases left unmatched: 11. CDR3 coding DNA: TGTGCCAGCAGCTCCGGACCGGGACTAGTTCGCGAGCAGTACTTC. Protein product: CASSSGPGLVREQYF.

This rearrangement joins TRBV6-1 to TRBJ1-6; the D gene is possibly TRBD1 (6 bases). Deletions cut 1 base from V and 9 bases from J, with 7 bases between. This CDR3 is built from 13 residues. Germline assignment: CDR1 MNHNS and CDR2 SASEGT. The CDR3 DNA reads TGTGCCAGCAGTGAAGGCAGGGGTTCACCCCTCCACTTT. Residues: CASSEGRGSPLHF.

The chain employs TRBV7-2 and TRBJ1-3; maybe TRBD1 (6 bases). The germline CDR1 and CDR2 sequences are SGHTA and FQGNSA. The CDR3 loop spans 14 amino acids. Trimming left V 0 bases short and J 3 bases short, with 6 bases between. The CDR3 DNA is TGTGCCAGCAGCTTAGCCAGGGGTGGAAACACCATATATTTT. Translation: CASSLARGGNTIYF.

The DNA of the CDR3 is TGTGCCAGCAGCCGGGGCCAAAACATTCAGTACTTC. Translating it yields CASSRGQNIQYF. This chain joins TRBV2 and TRBJ2-4; D tentatively fits TRBD1 or TRBD2 (5 bases each). This CDR3 contains 12 residues. Trimming pared 6 bases from V and 5 bases from J, leaving 8 bases between. Germline V gene lookup returns CDR1 SNHLY and CDR2 FYNNEI.

The rearrangement uses TRBV15 and TRBJ1-1; D remains unclear. The germline CDR1 and CDR2 sequences are LNHNV and YYDKDF (reference sequence). The CDR3 totals 13 residues. Trimming stripped 1 base from V and 4 bases from J, with 7 bases between. The CDR3 DNA reads as TGTGCCACCAGCAGAGTATACCGCACTGAAGCTTTCTTT. Translating gives CATSRVYRTEAFF.

This chain uses TRBV18 with TRBJ2-3; D gene unclear. V lost 3 bases to trimming and J lost 5 bases, with 12 bases between them. This CDR3 has 14 amino acids. From germline, CDR1 is KGHSH and CDR2 LQKENI. The CDR3 DNA is TGTGCCAGCTCACCTAAGGCCTCGGGAGATACGCAGTATTTT. Protein product: CASSPKASGDTQYF.